The 17 T cell receptor beta chains below were found in one sample sequenced in a study of T cells in Graves' hyperthyroidism and ophthalmopathy. TCR beta CDR3 region amplification was performed from RNA transcripts. HTBI primers were employed in a first-round RT-PCR of the TCR CDR3. From the multiplex PCR reads, TCRdb called clonotypes with MiXCR, one entry per CDR3 protein. The data contain hundreds of thousands of distinct CDR3 sequences, 38% of them singletons. Sequencing was carried out using blood. All receptors come from a man younger than 35 with Graves' hyperthyroidism.

This clonotype was seen repeatedly, ten times or more. This chain joins TRBV7-9 and TRBJ1-5, with TRBD1 as a possible D gene (5 bases). The CDR3 consists of 14 residues. Trimming took off 1 base at V and 7 bases at J, with 11 bases between the two ends. CDR1 and CDR2 (germline): SEHNR, FQNEAQ (reference sequence). The CDR3, as DNA: TGTGCCAGCAGCTTAGGAGGGGCCAGGCAGCCCCAGCATTTT. This translates into CASSLGGARQPQHF.

The genes are TRBV7-6 and TRBJ2-7; 10 nucleotides agree with TRBD2. Germline-derived CDR1 and CDR2 are SGHVS and FNYEAQ. This CDR3 is 17 amino acids long. The J segment lost 2 bases and the V segment lost 5 bases, leaving 12 bases of the junction unmatched. Here the CDR3 reads CASSPWRASGSAYEQYF. Written as DNA, the CDR3 is TGTGCCAGCAGCCCCTGGCGGGCTAGCGGGAGCGCCTACGAGCAGTACTTC.

The chain combines TRBV5-6 with TRBJ1-1; D uncertain. Germline V lookup: CDR1 SGHDT, CDR2 YYEEEE. The germline V and J ends were trimmed by 0 bases and 4 bases, with 13 bases remaining between them. The length of the CDR3 is 15 residues. The CDR3 DNA is TGTGCCAGCAGCTTGGCTAGGGTGAGTCGCACTGAAGCTTTCTTT. It encodes CASSLARVSRTEAFF.

This clonotype was seen a handful of times. This chain connects TRBV7-9 to TRBJ1-2; D might be TRBD1 (5 bases). Per germline, CDR1 SEHNR and CDR2 FQNEAQ (reference sequence). The CDR3 is made up of 16 amino acids. The V and J ends lost 0 bases and 0 bases respectively, with 11 bases between them. CDR3 nucleotides: TGTGCCAGCAGCTTAGCGGGGGAATGGGCTAACTATGGCTACACCTTC. This translates into CASSLAGEWANYGYTF. Using reference TRBV7-9 and TRBJ1-2 for the parts outside the CDR3, the full variable domain is DTGVSQNPRHKITKRGQNVTFRCDPISEHNRLYWYRQTLGQGPEFLTYFQNEAQLEKSRLLSDRFSAERPKGSFSTLEIQRTEQGDSAMYLCASSLAGEWANYGYTFGSGTRLTVV.

The chain joins TRBV3-1 to TRBJ2-7, with a weak D call TRBD2 (6 bases). Germline assignment: CDR1 LGHDT and CDR2 YNNKEL (reference sequence). The germline V and J ends were trimmed by 0 bases and 3 bases, with 12 bases remaining between them. This CDR3 is 15 amino acids long. The CDR3 is CASSQEGLAFYEQYF. The DNA for the CDR3 is TGTGCCAGCAGCCAAGAGGGACTTGCCTTCTACGAGCAGTACTTC.

This chain links TRBV6-5 with TRBJ1-1; possible D gene TRBD1, 6 bases. The CDR3 length is 13 residues. V dropped 7 bases and J dropped 8 bases, with 17 bases sitting between them. CDR1 is MNHEY and CDR2 is SVGAGI in the germline V gene. The DNA for the CDR3 is TGTGCCAGCACCCTTACAGGGTCAAGCGAAGCTTTCTTT. Its protein product is CASTLTGSSEAFF.

Worth noting for this clonotype: One end of the junction varies from germline; a read error may be responsible. The V gene is TRBV29-1, the J gene TRBJ2-7, with D perhaps matching TRBD1 (5 bases). The germline gives CDR1 SQVTM, CDR2 ANQGSEA. CDR3 length: 11 amino acids. CDR3 protein: CSAEKGYEQYF. CDR3 bases: TGCAGCGCTGAAAAGGGGTACGAGCAGTACTTC.

Of note for this clonotype: A much larger clone lies one base from this, so it may be a read error. The chain links TRBV10-3 to TRBJ2-7; D not resolved. This CDR3 has 14 residues. Germline CDR1 reads ENHRY; CDR2 reads SYGVKD. The CDR3: CAISDVPEEDEQHF. In DNA, the CDR3 is TGTGCCATCAGTGACGTCCCCGAAGAAGACGAGCAGCACTTC.

The chain recombines TRBV12-3 or TRBV12-4 with TRBJ2-7; D perhaps matches TRBD2 (6 bases). The V end lost 6 bases, the J end lost 3 bases, and 15 bases lay between the germline ends. CDR3 length: 14 amino acids. Here the CDR3 reads CASSFPGGLYEQYF. The CDR3 DNA reads as TGTGCCAGCAGCTTCCCTGGGGGACTCTACGAGCAGTACTTC.

This clonotype occurred a few times. The chain recombines TRBV7-6 with TRBJ2-7; 12 bases align to TRBD2. This CDR3 contains 16 residues. Germline V gene data show CDR1 as SGHVS and CDR2 as FNYEAQ. V was pared by 5 bases and J by 4 bases, with 9 bases of the junction left unmatched. This CDR3 is CASSQASSGGAYEQYF. In DNA form, the CDR3 reads TGTGCCAGCAGCCAAGCGTCTAGCGGGGGGGCTTACGAGCAGTACTTC.

This clonotype was detected only once. The chain links TRBV29-1 to TRBJ1-2; 9 bases match TRBD1. This CDR3 contains 13 residues. Germline V CDR1 and CDR2: SQVTM, ANQGSEA. Germline trimming cut 3 bases from V and 4 bases from J; bases unmatched to any gene: 3. Here the CDR3 DNA reads TGCAGCGTTGACGTGACAGGGGGCTATGGCTACACCTTC. It encodes CSVDVTGGYGYTF. Together with reference TRBV29-1 and TRBJ1-2, the CDR3 gives the full variable domain: SAVISQKPSRDICQRGTSLTIQCQVDSQVTMMFWYRQQPGQSLTLIATANQGSEATYESGFVIDKFPISRPNLTFSTLTVSNMSPEDSSIYLCSVDVTGGYGYTFGSGTRLTVV.

The sample holds many counts of this clonotype. The CDR3 loop is CASSDQIYEQYF. CDR3 DNA: TGTGCCAGCAGTGATCAGATCTACGAGCAGTACTTC. J is TRBJ2-7 and V is TRBV2; D is ambiguous. The CDR3 contains 12 residues. V dropped 3 bases and J dropped 3 bases, with 6 bases sitting between them. The germline CDR1 and CDR2 sequences are SNHLY and FYNNEI.

This clonotype showed up just once. The chain joins TRBV12-3 or TRBV12-4 to TRBJ2-7; TRBD2 might be the D (5 bases). This CDR3 contains 16 residues. The V gene lost 3 bases and the J gene lost 6 bases, with 21 bases spanning the gap. CDR3 residues: CASSFGGFIQEVEQYF. The CDR3 DNA reads as TGTGCCAGCAGTTTCGGCGGGTTCATTCAGGAGGTCGAGCAGTACTTC.

This clonotype appeared many times. The CDR3 nucleotides read TGCGCCAGCAGTGAGTCCTGGGGAAAAGGCGGAAAACTGTTTTTT. It is translated as CASSESWGKGGKLFF. The gene calls are TRBV10-1 and TRBJ1-4; the D is unclear. Between the trimmed V and J ends, which lost 0 bases and 10 bases, there was a span of 15 bases. Per germline, CDR1 WNHNN and CDR2 SYGVQD (reference sequence). This CDR3 is built from 15 residues.

This clonotype was counted ten times or more. The chain combines TRBV29-1 with TRBJ1-5; 9 bases match TRBD1. V shed 4 bases and J 5 bases; nucleotides not matched to a gene: 6. CDR3 length equals 14 residues. Per the germline V gene, CDR1 is SQVTM and CDR2 is ANQGSEA. CDR3 amino acids: CSVVGTGIYQPQHF. The CDR3 nucleotides are TGCAGCGTTGTGGGGACAGGGATCTATCAGCCCCAGCATTTT.

This clonotype was seen repeatedly, ten times or more. V is TRBV7-9 and J is TRBJ1-3; maybe TRBD1 (5 bases). The CDR3 has 16 amino acids. Germline lookup yields CDR1 SEHNR and CDR2 FQNEAQ (reference sequence). V was trimmed by 2 bases and J by 2 bases, leaving 13 bases between them. The CDR3 sequence: CASSLTGQTTGNTIYF. The CDR3 DNA follows: TGTGCCAGCAGCTTAACCGGACAAACTACTGGAAACACCATATATTTT.

In this sample, this clonotype turned up once. This rearrangement joins TRBV19 to TRBJ2-5; possibly TRBD2 for D (5 bases). There are 14 residues in the CDR3. Trimming removed 6 bases from V and 3 bases from J, with 14 bases in between. Germline-derived CDR1 and CDR2 are LNHDA and SQIVND (reference sequence). The CDR3 nucleotides read TGTGCCAGTAGGCCGTCAGCGGAAAAAGAGACCCAGTACTTC. Translated: CASRPSAEKETQYF.